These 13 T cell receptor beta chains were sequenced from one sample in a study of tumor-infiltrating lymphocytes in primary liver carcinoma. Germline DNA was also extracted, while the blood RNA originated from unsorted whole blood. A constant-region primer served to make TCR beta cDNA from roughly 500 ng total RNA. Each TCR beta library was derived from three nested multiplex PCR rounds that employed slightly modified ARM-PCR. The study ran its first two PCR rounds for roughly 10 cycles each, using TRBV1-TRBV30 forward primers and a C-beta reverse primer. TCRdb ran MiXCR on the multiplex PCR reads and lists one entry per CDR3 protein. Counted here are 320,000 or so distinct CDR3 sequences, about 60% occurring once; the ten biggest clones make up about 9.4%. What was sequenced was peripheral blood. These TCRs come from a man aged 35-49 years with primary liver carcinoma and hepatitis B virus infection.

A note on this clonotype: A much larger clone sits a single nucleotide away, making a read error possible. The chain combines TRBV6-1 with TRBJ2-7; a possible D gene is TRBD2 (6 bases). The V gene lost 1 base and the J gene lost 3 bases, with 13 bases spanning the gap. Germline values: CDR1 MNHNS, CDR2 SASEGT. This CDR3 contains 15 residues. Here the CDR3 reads CASSEVQRVDYEQYF. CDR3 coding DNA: TGTGCCAGCAGTGAAGTTCAGCGGGTTGACTACGAGCAGTACTTC.

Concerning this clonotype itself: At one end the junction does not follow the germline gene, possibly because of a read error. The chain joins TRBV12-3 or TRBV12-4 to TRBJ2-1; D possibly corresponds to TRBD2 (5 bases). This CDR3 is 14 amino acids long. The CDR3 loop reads CVSTFFRDYNEQFF. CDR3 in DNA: TGTGTCAGCACTTTTTTTCGGGACTACAATGAGCAGTTCTTC.

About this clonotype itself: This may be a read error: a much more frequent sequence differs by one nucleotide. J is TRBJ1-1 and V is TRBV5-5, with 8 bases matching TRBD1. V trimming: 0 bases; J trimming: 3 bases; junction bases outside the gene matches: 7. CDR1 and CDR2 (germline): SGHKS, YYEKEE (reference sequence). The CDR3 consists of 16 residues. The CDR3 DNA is TGTGCCAGCAGCTTGGTGGGGGCAGGGGGCTACACTGAAGCTTTCTTT. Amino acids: CASSLVGAGGYTEAFF.

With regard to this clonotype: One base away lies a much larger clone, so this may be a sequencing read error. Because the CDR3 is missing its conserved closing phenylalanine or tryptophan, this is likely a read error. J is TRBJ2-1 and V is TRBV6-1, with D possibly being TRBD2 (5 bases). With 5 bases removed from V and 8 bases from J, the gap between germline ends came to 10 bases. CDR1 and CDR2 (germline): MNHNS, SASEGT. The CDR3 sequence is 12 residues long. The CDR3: CASSPGVYEQFL. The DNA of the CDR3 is TGTGCCAGCAGTCCCGGGGTGTATGAGCAGTTCTTA.

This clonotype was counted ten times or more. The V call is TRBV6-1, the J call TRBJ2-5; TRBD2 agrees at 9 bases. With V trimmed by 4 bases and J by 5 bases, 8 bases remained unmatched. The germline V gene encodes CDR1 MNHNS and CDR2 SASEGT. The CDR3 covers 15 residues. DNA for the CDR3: TGTGCCAGCAGTGGTAGCGGGGGTATGGCGGAGACCCAGTACTTC. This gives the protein CASSGSGGMAETQYF.

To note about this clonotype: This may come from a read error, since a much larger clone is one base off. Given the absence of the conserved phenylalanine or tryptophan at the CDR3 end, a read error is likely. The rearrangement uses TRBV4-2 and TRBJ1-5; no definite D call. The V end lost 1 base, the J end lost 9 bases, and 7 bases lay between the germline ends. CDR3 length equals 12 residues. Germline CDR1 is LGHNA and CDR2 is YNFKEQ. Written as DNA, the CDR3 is TGTGCCAGCAGCCAAGGGGGTGGGCCCCAGCATTTA. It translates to CASSQGGGPQHL.

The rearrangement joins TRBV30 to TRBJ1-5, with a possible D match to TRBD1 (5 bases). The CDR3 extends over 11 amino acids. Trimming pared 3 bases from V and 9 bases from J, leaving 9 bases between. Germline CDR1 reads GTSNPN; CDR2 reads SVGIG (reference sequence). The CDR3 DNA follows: TGTGCCTGGAGCGACGGGGGGCCCCAGCATTTT. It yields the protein CAWSDGGPQHF.

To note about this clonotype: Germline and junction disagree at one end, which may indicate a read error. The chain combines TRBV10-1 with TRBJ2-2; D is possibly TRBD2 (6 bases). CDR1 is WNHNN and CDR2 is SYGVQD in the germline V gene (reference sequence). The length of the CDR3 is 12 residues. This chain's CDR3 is CASRGPGGELSF. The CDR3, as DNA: TGCGCCTCCCGGGGCCCTGGCGGGGAGCTGTCTTTT.

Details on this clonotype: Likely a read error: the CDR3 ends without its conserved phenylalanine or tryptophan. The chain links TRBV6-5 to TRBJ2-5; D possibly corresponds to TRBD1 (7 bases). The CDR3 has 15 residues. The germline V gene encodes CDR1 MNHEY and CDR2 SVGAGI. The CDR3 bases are TGTGCCAACAGTTTCGGAGGGGGACAGCAAGAGACCCAGTACGTC. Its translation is CANSFGGGQQETQYV.

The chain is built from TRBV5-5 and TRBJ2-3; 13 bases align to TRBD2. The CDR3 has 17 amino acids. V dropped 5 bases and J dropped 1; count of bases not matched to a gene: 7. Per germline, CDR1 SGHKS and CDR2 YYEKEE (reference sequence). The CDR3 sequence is CASRAGLAGSRTDTQYF. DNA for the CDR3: TGTGCCAGCAGGGCGGGACTAGCGGGATCCCGCACAGATACGCAGTATTTT.

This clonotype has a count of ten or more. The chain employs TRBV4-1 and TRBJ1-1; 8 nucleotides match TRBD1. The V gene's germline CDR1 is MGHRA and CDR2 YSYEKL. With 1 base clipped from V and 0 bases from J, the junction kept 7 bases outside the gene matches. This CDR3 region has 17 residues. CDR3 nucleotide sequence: TGCGCCAGCAGCCAAGTCTTCGGGACAGGACTGAACACTGAAGCTTTCTTT. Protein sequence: CASSQVFGTGLNTEAFF.

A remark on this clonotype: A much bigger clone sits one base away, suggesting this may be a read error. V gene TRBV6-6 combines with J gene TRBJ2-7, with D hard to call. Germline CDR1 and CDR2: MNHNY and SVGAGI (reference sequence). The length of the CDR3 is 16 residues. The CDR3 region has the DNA TGTGCCAGCAGTTACTCATTATTGGGCAGAAGCTACAAGCAGTACTTC. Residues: CASSYSLLGRSYKQYF.

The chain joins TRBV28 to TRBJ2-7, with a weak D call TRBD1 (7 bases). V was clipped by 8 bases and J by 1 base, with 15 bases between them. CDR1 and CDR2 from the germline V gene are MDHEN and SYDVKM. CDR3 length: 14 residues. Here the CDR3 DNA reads TGTGCCAGCGGCGGGACAGAGAGATCCTACGAGCAGTACTTC. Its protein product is CASGGTERSYEQYF.